Listed below are T cell receptor beta chains from one sample, sequenced in a study of OX40 agonist ivuxolimab in advanced cancers. The protocol was immunoSEQ multiplex PCR, while the TCRdb copy is restricted to in-frame clones and leaves out a portion. This table has some 10,000 clones, about 79% appearing once. The sequencing used CD4+ or CD8+ T cells sorted from blood, collected in a trial of the OX40 agonist ivuxolimab. The receptors stem from an adult with an advanced solid tumor such as melanoma, head and neck, liver or kidney cancer. The CDR3 runs from the conserved cysteine through the conserved F or W. The D gene is left open where the match is weak. Clone size is shown for a subset of rows, as once, few, many or a class of expanded clone.

CDR3nt,CDR3aa,v_gene,j_gene,d_gene,abundance
TGTGCCAGCAGCCCCCCGGGACAGGGTGGGTTTGGCTACACCTTC,CASSPPGQGGFGYTF,TRBV7-9,TRBJ1-2,TRBD1,.
TGTGCCAGCAGCTTGAGAGGGGACCCCTTAAGCTCCTACAATGAGCAGTTCTTC,CASSLRGDPLSSYNEQFF,TRBV7-8,TRBJ2-1,.,few
TGTGCCAGCAGCTTGGCCTTTGGACTCTATGGCTACACCTTC,CASSLAFGLYGYTF,TRBV5-5,TRBJ1-2,.,.
TGCAGCGTTTTTTTTTCGAGAGGCGGGGTCTCTAGGGAGCAGTACTTC,CSVFFSRGGVSREQYF,TRBV29-1,TRBJ2-7,.,.
TGTGCCAGCAGCTTTGGACAGGGAAATCAGCCCCAGCATTTT,CASSFGQGNQPQHF,TRBV5-5,TRBJ1-5,TRBD1,.
TGTGCCAGCAATCGACAGGCGGGGGGGCACATTCAGTACTTC,CASNRQAGGHIQYF,TRBV28,TRBJ2-4,TRBD2,.
TGTGCCAGCAGTTTATATGGCCAGCCCCAGCATTTT,CASSLYGQPQHF,TRBV27,TRBJ1-5,.,.
TGTGCCAGCAGTGAGTCGCCTAATGGTTGGTATGAGCAGTTCTTC,CASSESPNGWYEQFF,TRBV6-4,TRBJ2-1,.,.
TGTGCCAGCAGCGAAGGAAGCAATCAGCCCCAGCATTTT,CASSEGSNQPQHF,TRBV7-9,TRBJ1-5,.,.
TGTGCCAGCAGCTTGGGGGACAGTTCCTACGAGCAGTACTTC,CASSLGDSSYEQYF,TRBV7-8,TRBJ2-7,TRBD1,.
TGTGCCAGTAGTATCTTGGTGAGGGACACTGAAGCTTTCTTT,CASSILVRDTEAFF,TRBV19,TRBJ1-1,.,.
TGTGCCAGCAGGTTAGGGATCAACTACGAGCAGTACTTC,CASRLGINYEQYF,TRBV28,TRBJ2-7,.,once
TGTGCCAGCAGTTGGACCCTGGGGGAAAAACTGTTTTTT,CASSWTLGEKLFF,TRBV27,TRBJ1-4,.,.
TGTGCCAGCAGCCAAGATCGAGGCGAGATCTACGAGCAGTACTTC,CASSQDRGEIYEQYF,TRBV14,TRBJ2-7,.,.
TGTGCCAGCAGCCATCCGACTGAAAGCACTGAAGCTTTCTTT,CASSHPTESTEAFF,TRBV14,TRBJ1-1,.,.
TGTGCCAGCCAAGGGACAGATAACACTGAAGCTTTCTTT,CASQGTDNTEAFF,TRBV9,TRBJ1-1,TRBD1,few
TGTGCCAGCAGTTACGGGCCTACCCGCCACACCATATATTTT,CASSYGPTRHTIYF,TRBV6-6,TRBJ1-3,.,.
TGCGCCAGCAGCCAAGAGGCGTTGGGGGTGGCTGGAAACACCATATATTTT,CASSQEALGVAGNTIYF,TRBV4-3,TRBJ1-3,.,.
TGTGCCTGGAGTGCAGGGAGAGGGGGCTCGGATACGCAGTATTTT,CAWSAGRGGSDTQYF,TRBV30,TRBJ2-3,TRBD1,.
TGTGCCATCAGCCCAACCGCCCTTAGGACAGAACTTGAAGCTTTCTTT,CAISPTALRTELEAFF,TRBV10-3,TRBJ1-1,.,.
TGTGCCAGCACCGCAGAGAACACTGAAGCTTTCTTT,CASTAENTEAFF,TRBV6-5,TRBJ1-1,.,.
TGTGCCAGCAGCTTGGGGGGACAAAATCAGCCCCAGCATTTT,CASSLGGQNQPQHF,TRBV5-4,TRBJ1-5,.,.
TGTGCCAGCAGCGCCGACAGCTATGGCTACACCTTC,CASSADSYGYTF,TRBV9,TRBJ1-2,.,.
TGTGCCAGCAGCCATCGTCGGGTCTCTGGGGCCAACGTCCTGACTTTC,CASSHRRVSGANVLTF,TRBV7-8,TRBJ2-6,.,.
TGCGCCAGCAGCCGGACAGTGAACACCGGGGAGCTGTTTTTT,CASSRTVNTGELFF,TRBV4-1,TRBJ2-2,.,.
TGTGCCAGCAGCCGGGGGACAGAGAAAAATCAGCCCCAGCATTTT,CASSRGTEKNQPQHF,TRBV7-9,TRBJ1-5,TRBD1,.
TGCAGCGCCATCACAGATACGCAGTATTTT,CSAITDTQYF,TRBV29-1,TRBJ2-3,.,.
TGTGCCGGCAGCCCGACTAGAAGAGATACGCAGTATTTT,CAGSPTRRDTQYF,TRBV7-9,TRBJ2-3,.,.
TGTGCCAGCAGCCCGAGGACTAGCGGCCTACCATCTTCCTACAATGAGCAGTTCTTC,CASSPRTSGLPSSYNEQFF,TRBV11-3,TRBJ2-1,TRBD2,.
TGTGCCACCAGCAGAGATCACCTAGGCGCAGCCTCTGGAAACACCATATATTTT,CATSRDHLGAASGNTIYF,TRBV15,TRBJ1-3,.,.
TGTGCCAGCAGTTACTCGATGGGAAACACCATATATTTT,CASSYSMGNTIYF,TRBV6-9,TRBJ1-3,.,.
TGTGCCAGCAGGGGACGACAGGGAACCCAGCCCCAGCATTTT,CASRGRQGTQPQHF,TRBV28,TRBJ1-5,TRBD1,.
TGTGCCAGCAGTTTAGGGGCACTGGCTAATGAAAAACTGTTTTTT,CASSLGALANEKLFF,TRBV27,TRBJ1-4,.,.
TGTGCCAGCAGCGTGGGGGGTCTTTCGTACGAGCAGTACTTC,CASSVGGLSYEQYF,TRBV9,TRBJ2-7,.,.
TGTGCCTGGAAAGGACAGGGGAACACCGGGGAGCTGTTTTTT,CAWKGQGNTGELFF,TRBV30,TRBJ2-2,TRBD1,few
TGTGCCAGCAGTTACGGCAGGGCTAATGAGCAGTTCTTC,CASSYGRANEQFF,TRBV6-6,TRBJ2-1,.,once
TGTGCCAGCAGTGAAGCGCTAGCGGGGGGGCAGGGGACCCAGTACTTC,CASSEALAGGQGTQYF,TRBV2,TRBJ2-5,TRBD2,.
TGTGCCAGCAGCTGGGGACCCTCCTCCGAGCAGTACTTC,CASSWGPSSEQYF,TRBV7-9,TRBJ2-7,.,.
TGTGCCAGCAGCCAAGACACAGGGGGAGGACGGGTCACCGGGGAGCTGTTTTTT,CASSQDTGGGRVTGELFF,TRBV4-2,TRBJ2-2,TRBD1,.
TGTGCCATCAAAGAGGCCCCTAACACAGATACGCAGTATTTT,CAIKEAPNTDTQYF,TRBV10-3,TRBJ2-3,.,.
TGTGCCAGCACCCAATGGGCAGGAGACTACGAGCAGTACTTC,CASTQWAGDYEQYF,TRBV7-3,TRBJ2-7,.,.
TGCAGCGTTGCCGGGACAGAGCCCTACGAGCAGTACTTC,CSVAGTEPYEQYF,TRBV29-1,TRBJ2-7,TRBD1,.
TGTGCCAGCAGCTTAGCCCCGACGGAGAACTATGGCTACACCTTC,CASSLAPTENYGYTF,TRBV7-2,TRBJ1-2,.,.
TGTGCCTGGAGTGTTAACTACTCCCCCTCTGGAAACACCATATATTTT,CAWSVNYSPSGNTIYF,TRBV30,TRBJ1-3,.,.
TGCGCCAGCAGCACCGGGACAGGGCCTTCCTACGGGCAGTACTTC,CASSTGTGPSYGQYF,TRBV5-1,TRBJ2-7,TRBD1,.
TGTGCCAGCAGCGTACCTTCAGGGGCCACCTACAATGAGCAGTTCTTC,CASSVPSGATYNEQFF,TRBV9,TRBJ2-1,.,.
TGTGCCAGTAGTTCCCAGACTAGTTCGGATGAGCAGTTCTTC,CASSSQTSSDEQFF,TRBV19,TRBJ2-1,.,few
TGTGCTAGTGGTTTGGTACAGGGGGTTCGGACTGAAGCTTTCTTT,CASGLVQGVRTEAFF,TRBV12-5,TRBJ1-1,TRBD1,.
TGCAGCGTTGAAGGAGATTGGACAGGGGGCAGCACAGATACGCAGTATTTT,CSVEGDWTGGSTDTQYF,TRBV29-1,TRBJ2-3,TRBD1,.
TGTGCCAGTAGTCCGGCATTTGCGGGGACAGCAGGAAACACCATATATTTT,CASSPAFAGTAGNTIYF,TRBV19,TRBJ1-3,TRBD1,.
TGTGCCAGCAGCCCGAGGGACAAGTGGAACACCATATATTTT,CASSPRDKWNTIYF,TRBV7-8,TRBJ1-3,.,medium-sized
TGCGCCAGCAGCCAAGATCGAGTCCCGCGGGGGGCGCAGGGTATTGGGTTTACTGAAGCTTTCTTT,CASSQDRVPRGAQGIGFTEAFF,TRBV4-3,TRBJ1-1,.,few
TGTGCCAGCAGGTCCGGACAGGGGATGCGGTCACCCCTCCACTTT,CASRSGQGMRSPLHF,TRBV5-5,TRBJ1-6,TRBD1,few